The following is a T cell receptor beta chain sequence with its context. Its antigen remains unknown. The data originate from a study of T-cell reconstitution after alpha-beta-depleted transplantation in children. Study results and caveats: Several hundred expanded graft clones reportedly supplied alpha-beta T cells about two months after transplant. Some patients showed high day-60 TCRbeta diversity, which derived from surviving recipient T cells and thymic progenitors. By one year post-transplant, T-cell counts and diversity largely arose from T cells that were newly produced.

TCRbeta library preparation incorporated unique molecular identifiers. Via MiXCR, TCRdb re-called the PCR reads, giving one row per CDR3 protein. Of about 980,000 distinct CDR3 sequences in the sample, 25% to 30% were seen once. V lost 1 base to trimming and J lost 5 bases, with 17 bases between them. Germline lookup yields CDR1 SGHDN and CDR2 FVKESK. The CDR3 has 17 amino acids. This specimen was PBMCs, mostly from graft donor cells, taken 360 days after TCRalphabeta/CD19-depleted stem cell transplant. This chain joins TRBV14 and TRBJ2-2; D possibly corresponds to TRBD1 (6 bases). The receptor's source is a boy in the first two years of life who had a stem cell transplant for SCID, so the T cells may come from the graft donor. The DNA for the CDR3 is TGTGCCAGCAGCCAAGCGGGTGCCAGGGGAAGGACCGGGGAGCTGTTTTTT. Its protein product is CASSQAGARGRTGELFF.